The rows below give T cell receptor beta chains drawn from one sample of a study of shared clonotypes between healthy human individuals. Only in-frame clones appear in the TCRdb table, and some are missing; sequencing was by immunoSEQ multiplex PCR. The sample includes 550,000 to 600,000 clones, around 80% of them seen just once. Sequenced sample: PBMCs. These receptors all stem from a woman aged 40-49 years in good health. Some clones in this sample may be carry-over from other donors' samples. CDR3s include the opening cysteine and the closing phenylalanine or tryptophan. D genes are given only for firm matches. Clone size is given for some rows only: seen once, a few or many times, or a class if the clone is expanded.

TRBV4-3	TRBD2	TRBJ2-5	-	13	TGCGCCAGCAGCCAAGAGGCTAGCGGGAGGCAGTACTTC	CASSQEASGRQYF
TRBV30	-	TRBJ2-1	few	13	TGTGCCTGGAGTCTCGCCTTTGGCAATGAGCAGTTCTTC	CAWSLAFGNEQFF
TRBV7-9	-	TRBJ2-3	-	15	TGTGCCAGCAGAACACTGCTAGCTAGCACAGATACGCAGTATTTT	CASRTLLASTDTQYF
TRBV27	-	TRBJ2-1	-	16	TGTGCCAGCAGTCCCGGGGTAATCCGACCCTACAATGAGCAGTTCTTC	CASSPGVIRPYNEQFF
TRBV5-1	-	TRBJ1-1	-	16	TGCGCCAGCAGCTTGCAACAGGGCTTAAGGGACACTGAAGCTTTCTTT	CASSLQQGLRDTEAFF
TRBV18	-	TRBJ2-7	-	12	TGTGCCAGCTCACCAGACGAGTACGAGCAGTACTTC	CASSPDEYEQYF
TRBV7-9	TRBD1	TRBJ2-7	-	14	TGTGCCAGCAGCCAAGACAGGGGGACATACGAGCAGTACTTC	CASSQDRGTYEQYF
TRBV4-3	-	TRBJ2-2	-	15	TGCGCCAGCAGCCAGGACAGCCCCGCCACCGGGGAGCTGTTTTTT	CASSQDSPATGELFF
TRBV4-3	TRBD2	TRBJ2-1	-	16	TGCGCCAGCAGCCAAGTAGCTAGCGGATTACACAATGAGCAGTTCTTC	CASSQVASGLHNEQFF
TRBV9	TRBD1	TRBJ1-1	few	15	TGTGCCAGCAGCGCGTCGGGACAGGGAGCCACTGAAGCTTTCTTT	CASSASGQGATEAFF
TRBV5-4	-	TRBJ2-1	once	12	TGTGCCAGCAGCTCCGAACGAGGGAAGCAGTTCTTC	CASSSERGKQFF
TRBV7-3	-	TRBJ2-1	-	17	TGTGCCAGCAGCTTAAAGCCCCCCCCCTCAGGATACAATGAGCAGTTCTTC	CASSLKPPPSGYNEQFF
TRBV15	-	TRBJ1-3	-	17	TGTGCCACCAGCAGAGATCGGATGGGTGGGTCTGGAAACACCATATATTTT	CATSRDRMGGSGNTIYF
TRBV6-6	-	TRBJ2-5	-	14	TGTGCCAGCAGCGCCGGGAGAGAGGGGGAGTCCCAGTACTTC	CASSAGREGESQYF
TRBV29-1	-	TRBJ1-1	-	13	TGCAGCGTTGAAGTGGGCCTGAGCACTGAAGCTTTCTTT	CSVEVGLSTEAFF
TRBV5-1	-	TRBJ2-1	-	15	TGCGCCAGCAGCACAGCAGGGGACTCCTACAATGAGCAGTTCTTC	CASSTAGDSYNEQFF
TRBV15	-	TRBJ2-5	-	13	TGTGCCACCAGCAGAGGGGGTTCAGAGACCCAGTACTTC	CATSRGGSETQYF
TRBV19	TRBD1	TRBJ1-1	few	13	TGTGCCAGTAGTGGACAGGCGAACACTGAAGCTTTCTTT	CASSGQANTEAFF
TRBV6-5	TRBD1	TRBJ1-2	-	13	TGTGCCAGCAGTGACAGGGTCAACTATGGCTACACCTTC	CASSDRVNYGYTF
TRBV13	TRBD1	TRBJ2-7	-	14	TGTGCCAGCAGCTTGGGACAGGGGTGGGACGAGCAGTACTTC	CASSLGQGWDEQYF
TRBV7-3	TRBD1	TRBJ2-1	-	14	TGTGCCAGCAGCTCAACAGGGGGAGGCAATGAGCAGTTCTTC	CASSSTGGGNEQFF
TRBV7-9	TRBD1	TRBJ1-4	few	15	TGTGCCAGCAGTTCGGGACAGGGAACGGATGAAAAACTGTTTTTT	CASSSGQGTDEKLFF
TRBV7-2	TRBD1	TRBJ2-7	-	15	TGTGCCAGCAGCACGGCCGGGACAGGGGTCTACGAGCAGTACTTC	CASSTAGTGVYEQYF
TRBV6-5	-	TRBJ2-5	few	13	TGTGCCAGCACGCCGCCGGGAGTAGAGACCCAGTACTTC	CASTPPGVETQYF
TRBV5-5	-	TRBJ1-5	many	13	TGTGCCAGCAGCTTAGGAGAGTATCAGCCCCAGCATTTT	CASSLGEYQPQHF
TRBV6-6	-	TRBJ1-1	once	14	TGTGCCAGCAGTTACTCAGCGGTGAACACTGAAGCTTTCTTT	CASSYSAVNTEAFF
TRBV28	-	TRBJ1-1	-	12	TGTGCCAGCAGTTCGATGGACACTGAAGCTTTCTTT	CASSSMDTEAFF
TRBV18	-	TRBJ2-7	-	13	TGTGCCAGCTCACCAAAGGGATTCTACGAGCAGTACTTC	CASSPKGFYEQYF
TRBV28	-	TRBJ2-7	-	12	TGTGCCACCCGGGCTGGGTCCTACGAGCAGTACTTC	CATRAGSYEQYF
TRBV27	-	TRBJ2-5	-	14	TGTGCCAGCAGTTTTGAGTCAGGGAGCGAGACCCAGTACTTC	CASSFESGSETQYF
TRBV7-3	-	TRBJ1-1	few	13	TGTGCCAGCAGCCACTCTTACAACACTGAAGCTTTCTTT	CASSHSYNTEAFF
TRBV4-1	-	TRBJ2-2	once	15	TGCGCCAGCAGCCAAGATCCGGGAGCGGGCGGGGAGCTGTTTTTT	CASSQDPGAGGELFF